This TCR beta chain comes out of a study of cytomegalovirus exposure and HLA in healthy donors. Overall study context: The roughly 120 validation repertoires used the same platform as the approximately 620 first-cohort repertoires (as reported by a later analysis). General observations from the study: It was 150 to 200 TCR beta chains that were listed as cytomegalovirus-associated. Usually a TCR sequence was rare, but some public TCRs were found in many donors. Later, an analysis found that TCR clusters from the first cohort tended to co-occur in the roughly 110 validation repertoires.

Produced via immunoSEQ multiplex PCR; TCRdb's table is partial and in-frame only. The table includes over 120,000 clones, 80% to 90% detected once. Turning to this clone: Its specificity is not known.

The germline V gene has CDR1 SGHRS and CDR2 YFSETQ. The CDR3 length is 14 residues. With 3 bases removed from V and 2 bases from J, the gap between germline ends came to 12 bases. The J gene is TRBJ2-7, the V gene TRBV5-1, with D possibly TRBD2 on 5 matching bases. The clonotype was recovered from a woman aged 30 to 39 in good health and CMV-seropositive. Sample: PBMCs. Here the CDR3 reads CASSSRTVAYEQYF. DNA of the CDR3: TGCGCCAGCAGCTCCAGGACTGTTGCCTACGAGCAGTACTTC.